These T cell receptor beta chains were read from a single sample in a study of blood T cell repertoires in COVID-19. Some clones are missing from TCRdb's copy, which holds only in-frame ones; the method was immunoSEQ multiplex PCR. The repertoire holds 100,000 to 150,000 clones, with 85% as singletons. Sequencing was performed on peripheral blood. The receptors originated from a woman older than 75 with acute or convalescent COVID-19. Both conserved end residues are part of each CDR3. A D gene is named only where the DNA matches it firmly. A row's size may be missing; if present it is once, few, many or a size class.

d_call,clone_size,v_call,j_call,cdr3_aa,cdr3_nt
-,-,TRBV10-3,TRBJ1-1,CAISDPRVNTEAFF,TGTGCCATCAGTGACCCCAGGGTGAACACTGAAGCTTTCTTT
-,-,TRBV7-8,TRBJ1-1,CATAPGVRNTEAFF,TGTGCCACCGCTCCGGGAGTCCGGAACACTGAAGCTTTCTTT
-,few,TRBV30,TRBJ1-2,CAYPQGINYGYTF,TGTGCCTATCCCCAGGGGATCAACTATGGCTACACCTTC
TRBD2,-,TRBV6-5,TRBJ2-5,CASTRGGFQETQYF,TGTGCCAGCACTCGCGGGGGGTTCCAAGAGACCCAGTACTTC
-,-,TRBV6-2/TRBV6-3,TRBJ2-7,CASSFGLLFNEQYF,TGTGCCAGCAGTTTCGGACTCCTGTTCAACGAGCAGTACTTC
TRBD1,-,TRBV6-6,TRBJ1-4,CASSYATGGSNEKLFF,TGTGCCAGCAGTTACGCTACAGGGGGATCTAATGAAAAACTGTTTTTT
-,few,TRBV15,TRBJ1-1,CATSRDSNTEAFF,TGTGCCACCAGCAGAGACAGTAACACTGAAGCTTTCTTT
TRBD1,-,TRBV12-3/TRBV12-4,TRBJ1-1,CASSLATGEAFF,TGTGCCAGCAGTTTAGCGACAGGGGAAGCTTTCTTT
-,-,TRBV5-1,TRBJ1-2,CASSSNDRRSGYTF,TGCGCCAGCAGCTCAAACGACAGGCGGAGTGGCTACACCTTC
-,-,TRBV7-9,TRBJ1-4,CASREPGREKLFF,TGTGCCAGCCGCGAACCCGGGAGGGAAAAACTGTTTTTT
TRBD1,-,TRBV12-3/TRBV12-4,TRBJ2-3,CASVDRGKDTQYF,TGTGCCAGCGTGGACAGGGGGAAAGATACGCAGTATTTT
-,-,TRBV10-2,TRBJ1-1,CASGRRMNTEAFF,TGCGCCAGCGGGAGACGGATGAACACTGAAGCTTTCTTT
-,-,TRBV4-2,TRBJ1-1,CASSQEDLNTEAFF,TGTGCCAGCAGCCAGGAGGACCTGAACACTGAAGCTTTCTTT
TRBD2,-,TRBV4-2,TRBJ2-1,CASSRSAGGHNEQFF,TGTGCCAGCAGCCGATCCGCGGGGGGTCACAATGAGCAGTTCTTC
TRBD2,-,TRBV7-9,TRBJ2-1,CASSKTSGGFAYNEQFF,TGTGCCAGCAGCAAAACTAGCGGGGGGTTCGCCTACAATGAGCAGTTCTTC
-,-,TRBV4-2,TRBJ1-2,CASSHGTGPWYGYTF,TGTGCCAGCAGCCATGGAACAGGGCCATGGTATGGCTACACCTTC
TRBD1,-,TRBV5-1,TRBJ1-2,CASRFGDRAGYTF,TGCGCCAGCAGGTTCGGGGACAGGGCTGGCTACACCTTC
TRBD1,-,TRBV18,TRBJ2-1,CASSSGQGRNEQFF,TGTGCCAGCTCCTCCGGACAGGGGAGAAATGAGCAGTTCTTC
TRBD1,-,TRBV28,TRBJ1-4,CASSTMGTGRFEKLFF,TGTGCCAGCAGTACGATGGGGACAGGGAGGTTTGAAAAACTGTTTTTT
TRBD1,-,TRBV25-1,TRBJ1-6,CASSLGQGYNSPLHF,TGTGCCAGCAGCCTAGGACAGGGGTATAATTCACCCCTCCACTTT
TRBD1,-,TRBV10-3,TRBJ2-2,CAISDGTGYDGELFF,TGTGCCATCAGCGACGGGACAGGGTATGACGGGGAGCTGTTTTTT
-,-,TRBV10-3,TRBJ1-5,CAISRNRDTNQPQHF,TGTGCCATCAGTCGTAACCGGGACACAAATCAGCCCCAGCATTTT
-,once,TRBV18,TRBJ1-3,CASSPTPQGNGGNTIYF,TGTGCCAGCTCACCCACTCCTCAGGGGAACGGTGGAAACACCATATATTTT
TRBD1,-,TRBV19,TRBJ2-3,CASSDRGSSTDTQYF,TGTGCCAGTAGCGACAGGGGTTCGAGCACAGATACGCAGTATTTT
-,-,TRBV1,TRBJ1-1,CTSSHGPDTEAFF,TGCACCAGCAGCCATGGGCCCGACACTGAAGCTTTCTTT
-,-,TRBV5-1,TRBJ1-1,CASGLTGGSEAFF,TGCGCCAGCGGTTTGACAGGTGGATCTGAAGCTTTCTTT
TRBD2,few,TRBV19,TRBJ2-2,CASSIFSGGANTGELFF,TGTGCCAGTAGTATTTTTAGCGGGGGAGCGAACACCGGGGAGCTGTTTTTT
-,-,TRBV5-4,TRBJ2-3,CASSLDRMSIDTQYF,TGTGCCAGCAGCTTGGACAGGATGAGTATCGATACGCAGTATTTT
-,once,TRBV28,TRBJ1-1,CASSFPQARNTEAFF,TGTGCCAGCAGTTTTCCCCAGGCGAGGAACACTGAAGCTTTCTTT
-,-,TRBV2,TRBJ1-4,CASSREANEKLFF,TGTGCCAGCAGCAGGGAGGCGAATGAAAAACTGTTTTTT
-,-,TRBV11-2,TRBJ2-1,CASSLARYEQFF,TGTGCCAGCAGCTTAGCCAGATATGAGCAGTTCTTC
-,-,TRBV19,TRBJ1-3,CASSMIRSSGNTIYF,TGTGCCAGTAGTATGATTCGGAGCTCTGGAAACACCATATATTTT
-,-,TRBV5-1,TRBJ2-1,CASSLAGRGMNEQFF,TGCGCCAGCAGCTTGGCAGGAAGGGGAATGAATGAGCAGTTCTTC
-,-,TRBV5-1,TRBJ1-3,CASSLAGATYGNTIYF,TGCGCCAGCAGCTTGGCAGGGGCTACATATGGAAACACCATATATTTT
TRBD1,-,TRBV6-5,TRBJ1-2,CATGGAGGGFLGYTF,TGTGCCACAGGAGGAGCAGGGGGCGGCTTTCTTGGCTACACCTTC
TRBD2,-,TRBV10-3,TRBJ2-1,CAIGGGPYEQFF,TGTGCCATCGGCGGGGGGCCCTATGAGCAGTTCTTC
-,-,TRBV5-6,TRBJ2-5,CASSSFPYLDREETQYF,TGTGCCAGCAGCTCTTTCCCCTACTTGGACAGAGAAGAGACCCAGTACTTC
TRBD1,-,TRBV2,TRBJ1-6,CASSGTGALSSYNSPLHF,TGTGCCAGCAGCGGGACAGGGGCCCTTAGCTCCTATAATTCACCCCTCCACTTT
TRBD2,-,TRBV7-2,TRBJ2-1,CASSPRGAGGGHEQFF,TGTGCCAGCAGCCCCCGCGGAGCGGGGGGCGGGCATGAGCAGTTCTTC
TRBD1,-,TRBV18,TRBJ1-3,CASSPRDRGLKAGNTIYF,TGTGCCAGCTCACCACGGGACAGGGGGCTAAAGGCTGGAAACACCATATATTTT
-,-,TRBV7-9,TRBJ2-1,CAISRGGYNEQFF,TGTGCCATTTCCCGAGGGGGCTACAATGAGCAGTTCTTC
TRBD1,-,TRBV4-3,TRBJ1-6,CASSRDRDSPLHF,TGCGCCAGCAGCCGGGACAGAGATTCACCCCTCCACTTT
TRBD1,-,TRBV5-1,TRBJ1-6,CASSPSYGTGVSPLHF,TGCGCCAGCAGCCCAAGTTACGGGACAGGGGTTTCACCCCTCCACTTT
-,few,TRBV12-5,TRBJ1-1,CASGLTANTEAFF,TGTGCTAGTGGCCTAACAGCGAACACTGAAGCTTTCTTT
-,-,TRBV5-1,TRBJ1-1,CASSVTGPMNTEAFF,TGCGCCAGCAGCGTGACAGGTCCCATGAACACTGAAGCTTTCTTT
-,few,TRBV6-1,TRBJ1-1,CASSEGRVLGTEAFF,TGTGCCAGCAGTGAAGGCAGGGTTTTAGGCACTGAAGCTTTCTTT
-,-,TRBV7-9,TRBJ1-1,CASSTQVNTEAFF,TGTGCCAGCAGCACACAGGTGAACACTGAAGCTTTCTTT
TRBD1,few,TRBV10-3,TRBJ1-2,CAIKGQGWESYGYTF,TGTGCCATCAAGGGACAGGGTTGGGAAAGCTATGGCTACACCTTC
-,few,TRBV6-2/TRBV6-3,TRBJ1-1,CASSPPYTEAFF,TGTGCCAGCAGTCCCCCATACACTGAAGCTTTCTTT
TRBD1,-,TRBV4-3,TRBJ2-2,CASSPERTGVPYPGELFF,TGCGCCAGCAGCCCTGAAAGGACAGGGGTGCCCTATCCCGGGGAGCTGTTTTTT
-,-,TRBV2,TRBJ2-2,CASSPQALNTGELFF,TGTGCCAGCAGTCCACAGGCGCTGAACACCGGGGAGCTGTTTTTT
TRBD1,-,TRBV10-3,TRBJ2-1,CASTGTGDNEQFF,TGTGCCTCAACCGGAACAGGGGACAATGAGCAGTTCTTC
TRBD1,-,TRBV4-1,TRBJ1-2,CASSQRTGGASPYYGYTF,TGCGCCAGCAGCCAACGCACAGGGGGCGCTTCCCCCTACTATGGCTACACCTTC
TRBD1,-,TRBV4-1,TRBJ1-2,CASSQDRVGTGGYGGYTF,TGCGCCAGCAGCCAAGATAGGGTTGGGACAGGGGGCTATGGAGGCTACACCTTC
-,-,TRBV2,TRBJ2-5,CASSEWRQSQETQYF,TGTGCCAGCAGTGAATGGCGGCAGTCACAAGAGACCCAGTACTTC
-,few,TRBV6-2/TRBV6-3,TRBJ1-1,CASSYSRDTEAFF,TGTGCCAGCAGTTACTCGAGGGACACTGAAGCTTTCTTT
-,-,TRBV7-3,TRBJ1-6,CASSLRGGGGSPLHF,TGTGCCAGCAGCTTAAGGGGAGGGGGGGGTTCACCCCTCCACTTT
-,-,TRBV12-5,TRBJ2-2,CASGSAANTGELFF,TGTGCTAGTGGTTCAGCGGCCAACACCGGGGAGCTGTTTTTT
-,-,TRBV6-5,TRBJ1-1,CASWAGPTLPEAFF,TGTGCCAGCTGGGCGGGCCCAACTTTACCTGAAGCTTTCTTT
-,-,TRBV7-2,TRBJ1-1,CASSLESGILEAFF,TGTGCCAGCAGCTTAGAGTCAGGAATCTTAGAAGCTTTCTTT